Presented here are 4 T cell receptor beta chains from one specimen sequenced in a study of control samples from healthy donors and cancer patients. Sequencing was performed with immunoSEQ multiplex PCR; in TCRdb, only in-frame clones are kept and a portion is missing. This table holds 120,000 or so clones, just under 90% found once. The sample was blood. These receptor sequences come from a man aged 25-40 years in good health.

V and J are TRBV5-1 and TRBJ2-5; 8 bases are shared with TRBD1. There are 14 residues in the CDR3. Trimming removed 4 bases from V and 0 bases from J; junction bases left unmatched: 2. The germline V gene encodes CDR1 SGHRS and CDR2 YFSETQ. CDR3 residues: CASSRTGYQETQYF. CDR3 coding DNA: TGCGCCAGCAGCCGGACAGGGTACCAAGAGACCCAGTACTTC.

The chain uses TRBV6-5 and TRBJ1-4; 7 bases are shared with TRBD1. Germline CDR1 and CDR2: MNHEY and SVGAGI. Unmatched junction bases numbered 6, after V lost 8 bases and J lost 3 bases. The CDR3 is made up of 14 amino acids. CDR3: CASGDRVANEKLFF. As DNA, the CDR3 is TGTGCCAGCGGAGACAGGGTTGCTAATGAAAAACTGTTTTTT.

This clone showed up just once. The chain employs TRBV30 and TRBJ1-1; D is undetermined. V dropped 1 base and J dropped 0 bases, with 3 bases sitting between them. CDR3 size: 12 residues. Per the germline V gene, CDR1 is GTSNPN and CDR2 is SVGIG (reference sequence). The CDR3 nucleotides are TGTGCCTGGAGTGGAATGAACACTGAAGCTTTCTTT. It encodes CAWSGMNTEAFF.

The rearrangement uses TRBV12-3 or TRBV12-4 and TRBJ1-5; the D is unclear. With 4 bases removed from V and 10 bases from J, the gap between germline ends came to 11 bases. The CDR3 length is 12 residues. The CDR3 DNA reads as TGTGCCAGCAGTTCCTTACTTCAACCCCAGCATTTT. Translation gives CASSSLLQPQHF.